This T cell receptor (beta chain) was observed in a study of T cells in Graves' hyperthyroidism and ophthalmopathy (dated by TCRdb to about 2019). Some background on the complete study: Peripheral blood was sampled at the time of initial diagnosis, prior to any treatment. To identify distinguishing TCR V-J signatures, a discovery cohort of 90 to 100 patients was used, comprising 43 with Graves' ophthalmopathy and 57 with stable Graves' hyperthyroidism. An independent validation cohort of about 19 hyperthyroidism patients and 17 patients who later progressed to ophthalmopathy tested prospective prediction of ophthalmopathy. The roughly 91 discovery patients were randomly split 7:3 into training and test sets. Thyroid tissue and blood T-cell repertoires from more than 5 Graves' hyperthyroidism patients were also compared in the study. Once sampling was done, hyperthyroidism patients were given methimazole at a starting dose of 30 mg daily, whereas ophthalmopathy patients were given high-dose intravenous methylprednisolone. The paper describes TCR Vbeta CDR3 sequencing of 120 to 150 peripheral blood samples, made up of approximately 40 ophthalmopathy patients, 70 to 80 hyperthyroidism patients and 17 progressor patients. What the research found in general, with its limitations: No statistical method was used to fix the sample size in advance, and group allocation was not hidden from the investigators. During validation, the model predicted progression to ophthalmopathy a median of about 5.9 months ahead of onset, with 60% to 71% sensitivity and almost 75% specificity. In cross-validation, a model built on a 13 V-J signature told ophthalmopathy apart from stable hyperthyroidism with 85% to 90% sensitivity and about 81% specificity, and in testing the same model reached 80%/75%. Most expanded thyroid clonotypes (frequency above 0.001) were also detected in blood, a finding suggesting that blood repertoires may reflect thyroid immune responses.

A patient counted as having stable Graves' hyperthyroidism if no progression to ophthalmopathy occurred over 18 months of follow-up. Hyperthyroidism patients were newly diagnosed, had a disease duration of under 2 months, and were aged 18 to 65 years. The study excluded patients with uncontrolled infections, other autoimmune diseases, pregnancy or lactation. Clinical symptoms, serum thyroxine and TRAb, thyroid ultrasound, and orbital computed tomography formed the basis for the diagnoses. PBMCs were isolated from roughly 10 ml of fresh peripheral blood by Ficoll-Paque density gradient centrifugation. Total RNA was extracted using Trizol reagent, and RNA quality was assessed on an Agilent 2100 Bioanalyzer. Amplification of TCR beta CDR3 regions was carried out from RNA transcripts. The first round of RT-PCR for the TCR CDR3 was performed with the HTBI primer set and the Qiagen OneStep RT-PCR kit. Libraries were constructed in a second round of multiplex PCR, after which size selection and purification were carried out. Paired-end sequencing of the libraries was performed with 100 bp reads on an Illumina HiSeq2000. On the study's bioinformatics: Raw data were processed with SOAPnuke, discarding reads with adapters, uncalled bases, mean Phred below 15, or no exact constant-primer or identifier match. High-quality paired reads were merged with COPE v1.2.5, and unique nucleotide sequences were defined as clonotypes. MiTCR v1.1 was used to align the clonotypes against IMGT TRBV, TRBD and TRBJ reference segments. The analysis included only V-J combinations with a frequency above 0.0001, which together covered roughly 99% of the repertoires. A TCS score was defined as the ratio of F50 (clonal expansion) to E x V (chaos), with BLOSUM62-based TCRdist applied between CDR3 peptides within each V-J. Welch's t-statistics and random forest reduced around 550 V-J features to 13, which were used in a naive Bayes classifier (R e1071). The Morisita-Horn index was used to measure how similar the thyroid and blood repertoires were. TCRdb's own reprocessing of the public reads used fastp at Q25 and MiXCR and kept productive beta chains. Each entry merges the rows of one CDR3 protein and shows their most common DNA and genes. These V and J calls derive from TCRdb rather than the authors' analysis. The sample has about 840,000 distinct CDR3 sequences on record, around 39% of them singletons. The leading ten clones occupy more than 7% of the sample.

The germline V gene yields MNHEY for CDR1 and SVGAGI for CDR2. The junction carries 13 bases between V and J, which are trimmed by 8 bases and 2 bases respectively. The CDR3 numbers 14 residues from cysteine through phenylalanine. Kept here is only the CDR3 DNA, which spans 42 bases and is read in frame from base 1. This clonotype was seen a handful of times. Its antigen specificity is not known. One base away there is no much larger clone; base qualities are not given. The sequence is built from TRBV6-5 and TRBJ1-5; no D gene is confidently identified. The source material was blood. This TCR derives from a man aged 18 to 30 with Graves' hyperthyroidism. The CDR3 has the sequence CASGSAGGNQPQHF. The sequence in DNA is TGTGCCAGCGGATCGGCGGGTGGCAATCAGCCCCAGCATTTT.